The 13 T cell receptor beta chains reported below all come from one sample, sequenced in a study of blood T cell repertoires in COVID-19. Libraries were prepared by immunoSEQ multiplex PCR; TCRdb keeps only in-frame clonotypes and omits some of them. The sample has just over 300,000 clones; 80% to 90% are singletons. Material for sequencing was PBMCs or T cells enriched from blood (not recorded which). The origin of the receptors is a man aged 25-45 years who had recovered from COVID-19.

This clone was detected only a few times. This chain links TRBV2 with TRBJ2-3; D gene uncertain. Trimming removed 7 bases at V and 3 bases at J, with 14 bases between. The CDR3 covers 14 residues. Germline V gives CDR1 SNHLY, CDR2 FYNNEI. The CDR3 region has the DNA TGTGCCAGCAATTTTAGAGTGGAGACAGATACGCAGTATTTT. It specifies CASNFRVETDTQYF.

The chain has TRBV7-2 and TRBJ1-4; TRBD1 agrees at 9 bases. The CDR3 is 14 residues long. Germline values: CDR1 SGHTA, CDR2 FQGNSA. V shed 5 bases, J shed 5 bases, and the junction held 3 bases outside the gene matches. The CDR3 nucleotides are TGTGCCAGCAGCCCCGACAGGGGGAATGAAAAACTGTTTTTT. Its protein product is CASSPDRGNEKLFF.

The chain employs TRBV14 and TRBJ1-2, with TRBD1 as a possible D gene (6 bases). Between the trimmed V and J ends, which lost 6 bases and 4 bases, there was a span of 12 bases. Germline-derived CDR1 and CDR2 are SGHDN and FVKESK. The CDR3 loop spans 13 amino acids. CDR3 in DNA: TGTGCCAGCAGAGACGGGGGGCGCTATGGCTACACCTTC. The encoded protein is CASRDGGRYGYTF.

The chain couples TRBV5-5 to TRBJ2-1; 8 bases align to TRBD1. CDR1 is SGHKS and CDR2 is YYEKEE in the germline V gene (reference sequence). The CDR3 runs 15 residues. With V trimmed by 6 bases and J by 0 bases, 5 bases remained unmatched. The CDR3 nucleotides are TGTGCCAGCACCACAGGGGGAGGCTCCTACAATGAGCAGTTCTTC. Its translation: CASTTGGGSYNEQFF.

The rearrangement links TRBV4-2 to TRBJ1-5; 8 nucleotides align to TRBD1. The CDR3 sequence is 18 residues long. J was trimmed by 0 bases and V by 2 bases; bases with no gene match: 9. Germline V CDR1 and CDR2: LGHNA, YNFKEQ. CDR3 DNA: TGTGCCAGCAGCCAAACACGACAGGGGCGATATAGCAATCAGCCCCAGCATTTT. This sequence encodes CASSQTRQGRYSNQPQHF.

The chain joins TRBV5-8 to TRBJ1-1, with 7 bases lining up with TRBD1. CDR3 length: 13 amino acids. The trim removed 3 bases at V and 7 bases at J, leaving 6 bases unmatched. In germline, CDR1 is SGHTS, CDR2 YDEGEE. The CDR3, as DNA: TGTGCCAGCAGCTCACAGGGGTACGGTGAAGCTTTCTTT. Its protein is CASSSQGYGEAFF.

The genes are TRBV9 and TRBJ2-1, with 11 bases matching TRBD2. The CDR3 covers 15 residues. With 2 bases clipped from V and 4 bases from J, the junction kept 2 bases outside the gene matches. Germline V CDR1 and CDR2: SGDLS, YYNGEE. The CDR3 coding sequence is TGTGCCAGCAGCGTCTCTAGCGGGGGGTACAATGAGCAGTTCTTC. The encoded protein is CASSVSSGGYNEQFF. The variable domain in full, with the rest retrieved from reference TRBV9 and TRBJ2-1, is DSGVTQTPKHLITATGQRVTLRCSPRSGDLSVYWYQQSLDQGLQFLIQYYNGEERAKGNILERFSAQQFPDLHSELNLSSLELGDSALYFCASSVSSGGYNEQFFGPGTRLTVL.

The chain joins TRBV5-1 to TRBJ2-5; TRBD1 agrees at 8 bases. This CDR3 spans 15 amino acids. J gave up 6 bases and V 0 bases, and 7 bases lay outside the gene matches. Germline V CDR1 and CDR2: SGHRS, YFSETQ. CDR3 in DNA: TGCGCCAGCAGCTTGGTCGCAGGGGGCGCGAAGACCCAGTACTTC. Its translation: CASSLVAGGAKTQYF.

The rearrangement links TRBV24-1 to TRBJ2-4; TRBD2 might be the D (5 bases). V lost 4 bases to trimming and J lost 3 bases, with 12 bases between them. The germline V gene has CDR1 KGHDR and CDR2 SFDVKD. This CDR3 comprises 15 residues. CDR3 protein: CATSEGGGGKNIQYF. The CDR3 bases are TGTGCCACCAGTGAAGGAGGAGGAGGCAAAAACATTCAGTACTTC.

The chain employs TRBV19 and TRBJ1-2; the D gene is possibly TRBD1 (5 bases). Germline CDR1 reads LNHDA; CDR2 reads SQIVND (reference sequence). Deletions cut 5 bases from V and 5 bases from J, with 12 bases between. The CDR3 extends over 13 amino acids. The CDR3 nucleotides read TGTGCCAGTAGTGCGGGGGGAGTTTATGGCTACACCTTC. Translation gives CASSAGGVYGYTF. The full variable domain, with the rest looked up from reference TRBV19 and TRBJ1-2, is DGGITQSPKYLFRKEGQNVTLSCEQNLNHDAMYWYRQDPGQGLRLIYYSQIVNDFQKGDIAEGYSVSREKKESFPLTVTSAQKNPTAFYLCASSAGGVYGYTFGSGTRLTVV.

This chain links TRBV7-9 with TRBJ1-2; possibly TRBD1 for D (6 bases). The CDR3 is 14 amino acids. In germline, CDR1 is SEHNR, CDR2 FQNEAQ (reference sequence). V gave up 4 bases and J gave up 6 bases, with 15 bases separating them. The CDR3 DNA reads as TGTGCCAGCAGCTCCCCGGACAGTTACCATGGCTACACCTTC. Its protein is CASSSPDSYHGYTF.

About this clone itself: Other DNA sequences in this specimen translate into the identical CDR3. V usage is TRBV7-9 and J usage is TRBJ1-1; perhaps TRBD1 as D (5 bases). V dropped 5 bases and J dropped 8 bases, with 12 bases sitting between them. Germline-derived CDR1 and CDR2 are SEHNR and FQNEAQ (reference sequence). This CDR3 comprises 12 residues. CDR3 sequence reads: CASSLGTGEAFF. The CDR3 DNA sequence: TGTGCCAGCAGCCTCGGAACAGGAGAAGCTTTCTTT. The variable domain in full, with the rest retrieved from reference TRBV7-9 and TRBJ1-1, is DTGVSQNPRHKITKRGQNVTFRCDPISEHNRLYWYRQTLGQGPEFLTYFQNEAQLEKSRLLSDRFSAERPKGSFSTLEIQRTEQGDSAMYLCASSLGTGEAFFGQGTRLTVV.

This clone has a handful of counts. The chain's CDR3 is CASSLDINPSPLHF. As DNA, the CDR3 is TGTGCCAGCAGCCTGGACATAAACCCCTCCCCCCTCCACTTT. The chain couples TRBV2 to TRBJ1-6; weak D call: TRBD1 (5 bases). Trimming pared 6 bases from V and 13 bases from J, leaving 19 bases between. The V gene's germline CDR1 is SNHLY and CDR2 FYNNEI. The CDR3 runs to 14 residues.